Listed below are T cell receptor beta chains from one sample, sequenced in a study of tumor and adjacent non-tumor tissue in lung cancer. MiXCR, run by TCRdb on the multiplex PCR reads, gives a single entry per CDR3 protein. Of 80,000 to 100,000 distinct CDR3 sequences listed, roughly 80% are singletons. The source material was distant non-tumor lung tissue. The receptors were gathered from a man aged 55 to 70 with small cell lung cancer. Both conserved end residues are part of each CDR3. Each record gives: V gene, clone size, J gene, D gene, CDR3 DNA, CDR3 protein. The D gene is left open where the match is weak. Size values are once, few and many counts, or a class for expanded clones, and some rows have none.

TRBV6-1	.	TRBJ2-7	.	TGTGCCAGCCTGTATGACAGTGGGTACGAGCAGTACTTC	CASLYDSGYEQYF
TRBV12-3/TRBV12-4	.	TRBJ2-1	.	TGTGCCAGCAGTAGTTCGACATCCTACAATGAGCAGTTCTTC	CASSSSTSYNEQFF
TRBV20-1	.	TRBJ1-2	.	TGCAGTGCTAGCGACGCTAGCAACTATGGCTACACCTTC	CSASDASNYGYTF
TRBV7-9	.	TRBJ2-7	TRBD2	TGTGCCAGCAGCGGGAGGGCCAGATACGAGCAGTACTTC	CASSGRARYEQYF
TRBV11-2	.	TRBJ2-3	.	TGTGCCAGCAGCCCAGGGTTGTCAGCAGATATCCAGTATTTT	CASSPGLSADIQYF
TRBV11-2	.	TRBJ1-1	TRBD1	TGTGCCAGAAGCTTAGTAACAGGGGGGTACACTGAAGCTTCCTTT	CARSLVTGGYTEASF
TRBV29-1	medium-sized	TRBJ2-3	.	TGCAGCGTTGAGCTATCGGCCCGTCGCACAGATACGCAGTATTTT	CSVELSARRTDTQYF
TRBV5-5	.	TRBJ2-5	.	TGTGCCAACAGCGGGACAGGTGCCGAGACCCAGTACTTC	CANSGTGAETQYF
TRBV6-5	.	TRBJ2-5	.	TGTGTCAGCAGCTTACAGGTTTTTGGGAAGACCCAGTACTTC	CVSSLQVFGKTQYF
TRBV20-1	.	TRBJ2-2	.	TGCAGTGCTTCCCAGGAAAAGAACACCGGGGAGCTGTTTTTT	CSASQEKNTGELFF
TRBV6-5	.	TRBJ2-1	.	TGTGCCAGCCGACAGACGCGGGGCCGTGAGCAGTTCTTC	CASRQTRGREQFF
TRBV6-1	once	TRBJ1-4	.	TGTGCCAGCAGTTTCGGTCGACGGGGAAGTGAAAAAGTGTTTTTT	CASSFGRRGSEKVFF
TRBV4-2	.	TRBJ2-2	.	TGTGCCAGCAGCGAAGATCTGAGGCCCAACACCGGCGAGCTGTTTTTT	CASSEDLRPNTGELFF
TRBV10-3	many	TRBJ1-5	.	TGTGCCATCAGTGAGTTAGGAGGGTTAGGCGGCAATCAGCCCCAGCATTTT	CAISELGGLGGNQPQHF
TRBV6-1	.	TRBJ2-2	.	TGTGCCAGCAGGGAGGGATTCATGCAGGGGGAGTTGTTTTTT	CASREGFMQGELFF
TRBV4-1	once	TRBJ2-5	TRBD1	TGCGCCAGCAGCCAAGGGTGGGGGCAGGGGGAGAACCAGTACTTC	CASSQGWGQGENQYF
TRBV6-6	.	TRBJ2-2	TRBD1	TGTGCCAGCAGTTACAGGGGGCACGGCACCGGGGAGCTGTTTTTT	CASSYRGHGTGELFF
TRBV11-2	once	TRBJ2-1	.	TGTCTCAGCAGCTTAGAGGCAGGGTTGTTTGAGCAGTTCTTC	CLSSLEAGLFEQFF
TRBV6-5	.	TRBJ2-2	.	TGTGCCAGCAAGGACAAGCCAAGGGGAACCGGGGAGCTGTTATTT	CASKDKPRGTGELLF
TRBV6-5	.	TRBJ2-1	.	TGTGCCATCAGAAACCAGCATGAGCAGTTCTTC	CAIRNQHEQFF
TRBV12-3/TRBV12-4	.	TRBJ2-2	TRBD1	TGTGCCAGCAGATCGACAGGGGTCGTTCACGGTGAGCTGTTTTTT	CASRSTGVVHGELFF
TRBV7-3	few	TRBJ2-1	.	TGTGCCAGCAGCCTTATGCCAGGCTACAATGAGCAGTTCTTC	CASSLMPGYNEQFF
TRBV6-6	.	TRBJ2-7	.	TGTGCCAGCAGCTATACTGGTAGAGAGCAGTACTTC	CASSYTGREQYF
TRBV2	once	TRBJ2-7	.	TGTGCCAGCAACGAAGGGGTACCCCCATGGGAGCGGTACTTC	CASNEGVPPWERYF
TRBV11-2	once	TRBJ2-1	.	TGTGCCAGCCAGGATCGGCATGGCGACAATGACCAGTTCTTC	CASQDRHGDNDQFF
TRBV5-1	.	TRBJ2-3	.	TGCGCCAGCAGCTTCATCAGGCACACAGATACTCAGTATTTT	CASSFIRHTDTQYF
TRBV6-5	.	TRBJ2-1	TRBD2	TGTGCCACCAGTTACCCGATCTGGGGACTAGCGAAGAATGAGCAGTTCTTC	CATSYPIWGLAKNEQFF
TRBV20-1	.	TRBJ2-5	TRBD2	TGCAGTGCCCCGGGGGGGCGGGAGTTGGAGATCGAGTACTTC	CSAPGGRELEIEYF
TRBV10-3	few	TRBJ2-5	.	TGTGCCATCAGTGAGTCCCCCGAGGAGACCCAGTACTTC	CAISESPEETQYF
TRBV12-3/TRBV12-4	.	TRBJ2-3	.	TGTGCCAGCAGTTTAGCGAGGACAGCGTGGACAGATGCGCAGTATTTT	CASSLARTAWTDAQYF
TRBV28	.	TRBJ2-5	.	TGTGCCAGCAGTCCCGGGAAATGGGAGACCCAGTACTTC	CASSPGKWETQYF
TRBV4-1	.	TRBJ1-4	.	TGCTCCAGCAGCCAAGATGTTTCGACAGAAACTAATGAAAAACTGTTTTTT	CSSSQDVSTETNEKLFF
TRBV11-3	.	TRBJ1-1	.	TGTGCCAGCAATCTGCGGGGGATGAACACTGAAGCTTTCTTT	CASNLRGMNTEAFF
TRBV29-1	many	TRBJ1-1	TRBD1	TGCAGCGGCCGGGACAGGTCTAGGAGCACTGAAGCTTTCTTT	CSGRDRSRSTEAFF
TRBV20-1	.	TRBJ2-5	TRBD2	TGCAGTGCTCCGGCGGGGACTAGCCAAGAGACCCACAACTTC	CSAPAGTSQETHNF
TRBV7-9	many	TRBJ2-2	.	TGTGCCAGCAGCTCCCGAGCGAACACCGGGGAGCTGTTTTTT	CASSSRANTGELFF
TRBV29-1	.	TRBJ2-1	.	TGCAGCGTTGGGACTAACGTATACAATGAGCAGTTCTTC	CSVGTNVYNEQFF
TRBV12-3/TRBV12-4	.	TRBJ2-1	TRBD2	TGTGCCAGTAACACCAGACTAGCGGGAGTTTACAATGAGCAGTTCTTC	CASNTRLAGVYNEQFF
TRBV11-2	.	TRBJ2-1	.	TGTGCCAACAACACATCTAAGAGGAACTACAATGAGCAGTTCTTC	CANNTSKRNYNEQFF
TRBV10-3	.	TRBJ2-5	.	TGTGCCGTCGCCCCAGGTCAAGAGACCCAGTACTTC	CAVAPGQETQYF